Following are 5 T cell receptor beta chains from one sample sequenced in a study of OX40 agonist ivuxolimab in advanced cancers. Clones were read by immunoSEQ multiplex PCR, and TCRdb kept only the in-frame ones, dropping some. The profile shows roughly 90,000 clones, roughly 93% of them singletons. Sequencing was performed on CD4+ or CD8+ T cells sorted from blood, taken in a trial of the OX40 agonist ivuxolimab. The receptors derive from an adult with an advanced solid tumor such as melanoma, head and neck, liver or kidney cancer.

The CDR3 here is CASSVLLRALDPPTYEQYF. The DNA for the CDR3 is TGTGCCAGCAGCGTACTATTGCGGGCCCTAGATCCTCCTACCTACGAGCAGTACTTC. The V call is TRBV9, the J call TRBJ2-7; a weak D match, TRBD2 (5 bases). Between the trimmed V and J ends, which lost 1 base and 2 bases, there was a span of 25 bases. This CDR3 spans 19 amino acids. From germline, CDR1 is SGDLS and CDR2 YYNGEE.

The rearrangement links TRBV7-2 to TRBJ2-7, with TRBD2 matching 8 bases. The germline gives CDR1 SGHTA, CDR2 FQGNSA. The J segment lost 0 bases and the V segment lost 6 bases, leaving 4 bases of the junction unmatched. The CDR3 extends over 14 amino acids. The CDR3, as DNA: TGTGCCAGCAGACAGCGGGGGAACTCCTACGAGCAGTACTTC. This translates into CASRQRGNSYEQYF.

V and J are TRBV2 and TRBJ2-7; TRBD1 matches 7 bases. The junction had 1 base not matched to a gene; V was cut back by 4 bases and J by 4 bases. The CDR3 length is 12 residues. The V gene's germline CDR1 is SNHLY and CDR2 FYNNEI. CDR3 region: CASSGQGYEQYF. The CDR3 coding sequence is TGTGCCAGCAGTGGACAGGGTTACGAGCAGTACTTC.

The rearrangement joins TRBV27 to TRBJ2-5; maybe TRBD1 (6 bases). Trimming shortened V by 4 bases and J by 4 bases, and 13 bases separated the two germline ends. The germline V gene encodes CDR1 MNHEY and CDR2 SMNVEV (reference sequence). The CDR3 length is 14 residues. The CDR3 sequence is CASSSGTRGETQYF. CDR3 DNA sequence: TGTGCCAGCAGTTCGGGGACACGCGGAGAGACCCAGTACTTC.

The V and J genes are TRBV4-3 and TRBJ2-3; 7 bases agree with TRBD1. Per germline, CDR1 LGHNA and CDR2 YSLEER. After removal of 1 base from V and 0 bases from J, the junction contained 4 bases not matched to a gene. CDR3 size: 16 residues. The CDR3 here is CASSQAPTGSTDTQYF. For the CDR3, the DNA is TGCGCCAGCAGCCAAGCCCCGACAGGGAGCACAGATACGCAGTATTTT.